The next 21 T cell receptor beta chains were all read from a single sample in a study of control samples from healthy donors and cancer patients. TCRdb's table, derived via immunoSEQ multiplex PCR, lists solely in-frame clones and lacks some. The data contain under 60,000 clones, roughly 94% of them singletons. Specimen: blood. These receptors were taken from a man younger than 45 in good health.

CDR3 amino acids: CASSYRDKGQEDLLTF. For the CDR3, the DNA is TGTGCCAGCAGTTACCGGGACAAAGGACAGGAGGACTTACTCACCTTC. The rearrangement joins TRBV6-2 or TRBV6-3 to TRBJ1-2, with 7 bases aligning to TRBD1. The CDR3 sequence is 16 residues long. Germline V gene data show CDR1 as MNHEY and CDR2 as SVGEGT. V was pared by 2 bases and J by 13 bases, with 19 bases of the junction left unmatched.

The chain is built from TRBV4-3 and TRBJ1-5, with 9 bases aligning to TRBD1. V shed 3 bases, J shed 5 bases, and the junction held 5 bases outside the gene matches. Germline V gene sequence: CDR1 LGHNA, CDR2 YSLEER. There are 15 residues in the CDR3. In DNA form, the CDR3 reads TGCGCCAGCAGCCAGGACAGGGGAGGCCATCAGCCCCAGCATTTT. Its translation: CASSQDRGGHQPQHF.

The genes are TRBV24-1 and TRBJ2-1; TRBD2 agrees at 7 bases. The CDR3 is made up of 14 amino acids. Germline V CDR1 and CDR2: KGHDR, SFDVKD. Losses at the gene ends were 4 bases for V and 1 base for J; bases not matched to a gene: 0. CDR3 sequence: CATSERGSYNEQFF. The CDR3 DNA is TGTGCCACCAGTGAGCGGGGGTCCTACAATGAGCAGTTCTTC.

The V gene is TRBV24-1, the J gene TRBJ1-2; no clear D gene. V lost 5 bases to trimming and J lost 4 bases, with 13 bases between them. Germline lookup yields CDR1 KGHDR and CDR2 SFDVKD. The CDR3 extends over 14 amino acids. DNA for the CDR3: TGTGCCACCAGTGGCCCAGTGGACGGCTATGGCTACACCTTC. This translates into CATSGPVDGYGYTF.

In DNA form, the CDR3 reads TGCGCCAGCTGGACAGGGTTCATGAACACTGAAGCTTTCTTT. It yields the protein CASWTGFMNTEAFF. The chain carries TRBV10-2 and TRBJ1-1; TRBD1 aligns across 8 bases. The CDR3 is 14 residues long. Germline CDR1 reads WSHSY; CDR2 reads SAAADI. V lost 8 bases and J lost 0; bases outside the gene matches: 5.

The count of this clone is one. The chain links TRBV28 to TRBJ1-6, with 12 bases that match TRBD1. This CDR3 has 15 amino acids. Germline V gene sequence: CDR1 MDHEN, CDR2 SYDVKM. V shed 2 bases, J shed 10 bases, and the junction held 3 bases outside the gene matches. The CDR3 nucleotides read TGTGCCAGCAGTTTACCGGGACAGGGGGCATCACCCCTCCACTTT. Protein sequence: CASSLPGQGASPLHF.

The chain carries TRBV5-4 and TRBJ1-4; a possible D gene is TRBD1 (6 bases). There are 14 residues in the CDR3. V lost 4 bases and J 7 bases, leaving 14 bases between the germline ends. From germline, CDR1 is SGHNT and CDR2 YYREEE (reference sequence). The CDR3 reads CASSRETGSEKLFF. The CDR3 DNA reads TGTGCCAGCAGCCGGGAGACAGGCTCTGAAAAACTGTTTTTT. Looking up the rest from reference TRBV5-4 and TRBJ1-4 gives the full variable domain: ETGVTQSPTHLIKTRGQQVTLRCSSQSGHNTVSWYQQALGQGPQFIFQYYREEENGRGNFPPRFSGLQFPNYSSELNVNALELDDSALYLCASSRETGSEKLFFGSGTQLSVL.

The chain combines TRBV6-2 or TRBV6-3 with TRBJ2-1; D is perhaps TRBD1 or TRBD2 (6 bases each). The V gene's germline CDR1 is MNHEY and CDR2 SVGEGT. This CDR3 is built from 14 residues. V was clipped by 6 bases and J by 4 bases, with 13 bases between them. CDR3 sequence reads: CASSAGQGYNEQFF. The CDR3 DNA sequence: TGTGCCAGCAGCGCGGGGCAGGGGTACAATGAGCAGTTCTTC.

The chain joins TRBV19 to TRBJ1-5; no definite D call. CDR1 and CDR2 from the germline V gene are LNHDA and SQIVND (reference sequence). V was cut by 5 bases and J by 9 bases, with 11 bases left in between. The CDR3 extends over 12 amino acids. DNA for the CDR3: TGTGCCAGTAGTTCAGTAGCGGGGCCCCAGCATTTT. Protein: CASSSVAGPQHF.

This clone came up once. This chain links TRBV7-3 with TRBJ2-5; 12 bases line up with TRBD2. The germline V gene encodes CDR1 SGHTA and CDR2 FQGTGA. After removal of 4 bases from V and 3 bases from J, the junction contained 0 bases not matched to a gene. There are 14 residues in the CDR3. CDR3 in amino acids: CASSSSGGEETQYF. CDR3 nucleotides: TGTGCCAGCAGCTCTAGCGGGGGGGAAGAGACCCAGTACTTC.

The chain recombines TRBV7-3 with TRBJ2-1, with D perhaps matching TRBD2 (6 bases). The V gene's germline CDR1 is SGHTA and CDR2 FQGTGA. The CDR3 has 15 amino acids. V was cut by 2 bases and J by 2 bases, with 10 bases left in between. The CDR3 protein is CASSLVGSPYNEQFF. The CDR3 DNA reads TGTGCCAGCAGCTTAGTCGGGAGCCCCTACAATGAGCAGTTCTTC.

This chain uses TRBV19 with TRBJ2-7; D may be TRBD2 (5 bases). The CDR3 spans 18 residues. Germline V lookup: CDR1 LNHDA, CDR2 SQIVND (reference sequence). V shed 4 bases and J shed 5 bases, with 27 bases lying between them. CDR3 sequence reads: CASSTSKAAGQAPHEQYF. The CDR3 DNA is TGTGCCAGTAGTACCTCCAAGGCGGCGGGCCAGGCCCCCCACGAGCAGTACTTC.

V usage is TRBV7-9 and J usage is TRBJ1-2, with D maybe TRBD1 (5 bases). The CDR3 is 16 residues long. Trimming shortened V by 1 base and J by 0 bases, and 12 bases separated the two germline ends. Germline CDR1 is SEHNR and CDR2 is FQNEAQ (reference sequence). In DNA, the CDR3 is TGTGCCAGCAGCTTAGGAGAGGGACCATCTAACTATGGCTACACCTTC. Translating it yields CASSLGEGPSNYGYTF.

The V call is TRBV3-1 (or the pseudogene TRBV3-2), the J call TRBJ2-7; D perhaps matches TRBD1 (6 bases). V was pared by 3 bases and J by 4 bases, with 10 bases between. CDR1 LGHDT and CDR2 YNNKEL come from the germline V gene (reference sequence). The CDR3 contains 13 residues. The CDR3 loop reads CASSQGAKYEQYF. DNA for the CDR3: TGTGCCAGCAGCCAGGGGGCTAAGTACGAGCAGTACTTC.

This chain links TRBV27 with TRBJ2-7; TRBD1 matches at 11 bases. V lost 0 bases to trimming and J lost 4 bases; unmatched junction nucleotides: 23. Germline CDR1 reads MNHEY; CDR2 reads SMNVEV (reference sequence). CDR3 length: 22 amino acids. CDR3 nucleotides: TGTGCCAGCAGTTTATCGGCGGTACAAGCCTTATCGGGACAGGGGGTTTGGTACGAGCAGTACTTC. It codes for CASSLSAVQALSGQGVWYEQYF.

The rearrangement uses TRBV6-5 and TRBJ2-5; TRBD1 or TRBD2 may be the D gene (6 bases each). Germline values: CDR1 MNHEY, CDR2 SVGAGI. The CDR3 extends over 15 amino acids. V was clipped by 2 bases and J by 6 bases, with 16 bases between them. DNA of the CDR3: TGTGCCAGCAGTTACAATTCGGGGGCCGTGAAGACCCAGTACTTC. Translation: CASSYNSGAVKTQYF.

The table lists this clone with a few counts. The rearrangement uses TRBV5-1 and TRBJ2-2, with D tentatively TRBD2 (6 bases). The CDR3 sequence is 16 residues long. V was shortened by 0 bases and J by 4 bases, with 13 bases between the two germline ends. Per the germline V gene, CDR1 is SGHRS and CDR2 is YFSETQ. CDR3 DNA: TGCGCCAGCAGCTTGGACCCGGGAGCAGGCACCGGGGAGCTGTTTTTT. This gives the protein CASSLDPGAGTGELFF.

This clone was counted once. The CDR3 protein is CASSFQSNSPLHF. The CDR3 DNA reads as TGTGCCAGCAGTTTCCAAAGTAATTCACCCCTCCACTTT. The chain has TRBV28 and TRBJ1-6; D is uncertain. The CDR3 has 13 amino acids. Deletions cut 3 bases from V and 6 bases from J, with 6 bases between. Germline CDR1 and CDR2: MDHEN and SYDVKM. Full variable domain (rest looked up from reference TRBV28 and TRBJ1-6): DVKVTQSSRYLVKRTGEKVFLECVQDMDHENMFWYRQDPGLGLRLIYFSYDVKMKEKGDIPEGYSVSREKKERFSLILESASTNQTSMYLCASSFQSNSPLHFGNGTRLTVT.

This clone came up once. The chain employs TRBV5-1 and TRBJ1-2; maybe TRBD1 (5 bases). Trimming pared 3 bases from V and 0 bases from J, leaving 15 bases between. Germline V gene data show CDR1 as SGHRS and CDR2 as YFSETQ. The CDR3 spans 16 residues. DNA of the CDR3: TGCGCCAGCAGCTATACCGGGACGGGAGCTAACTATGGCTACACCTTC. Amino acid sequence: CASSYTGTGANYGYTF.

The V call is TRBV9, the J call TRBJ2-7; D is uncertain. Germline V gives CDR1 SGDLS, CDR2 YYNGEE. Trimming took off 7 bases at V and 0 bases at J, with 8 bases between the two ends. The length of the CDR3 is 12 residues. CDR3: CASAGDSYEQYF. DNA of the CDR3: TGTGCCAGCGCAGGAGACTCCTACGAGCAGTACTTC.

This clone was seen a single time. DNA of the CDR3: TGTGCCAGCAGTTACTCGAAGGGGAGTGCTGAAGCTTTCTTT. It yields the protein CASSYSKGSAEAFF. This chain connects TRBV6-5 to TRBJ1-1; a possible D gene is TRBD1 (5 bases). This CDR3 is 14 amino acids long. V was pared by 0 bases and J by 6 bases, with 11 bases between. Germline-derived CDR1 and CDR2 are MNHEY and SVGAGI.